The rows below give T cell receptor beta chains drawn from one sample of a study of shared clonotypes between healthy human individuals. Sequencing used immunoSEQ multiplex PCR; TCRdb keeps in-frame clones, though not all of them. The data contain 2 million to 2.5 million clones, 85% to 95% of them singletons. Sample: naive CD4+ T cells from PBMCs. The receptors here all came from a man between 18 and 35 years old in good health. Some clones in this sample may be carry-over from other donors' samples. CDR3s include the opening cysteine and the closing phenylalanine or tryptophan. D genes are given only for firm matches. Clone sizes are given selectively: once, few, many, or a class where the clone is expanded.

d_call: NA
v_call: TRBV5-1
clone_size: NA
j_call: TRBJ2-7
cdr3_nt: TGCGCCAGCAGGGCCGGGGACTACGAGCAGTACTTC
cdr3_aa: CASRAGDYEQYF

d_call: NA
v_call: TRBV5-5
clone_size: NA
j_call: TRBJ2-5
cdr3_nt: TGTGCCAGCAGCTTGGAAGCCCTTGAGACCCAGTACTTC
cdr3_aa: CASSLEALETQYF

d_call: TRBD1
v_call: TRBV29-1
clone_size: NA
j_call: TRBJ1-1
cdr3_nt: TGCAGCGTTCAGGGGGCCGGGAACACTGAAGCTTTCTTT
cdr3_aa: CSVQGAGNTEAFF

d_call: TRBD2
v_call: TRBV18
clone_size: NA
j_call: TRBJ2-3
cdr3_nt: TGTGCCAGCTCACCGACTAGCGGTAGCATTACAGATACGCAGTATTTT
cdr3_aa: CASSPTSGSITDTQYF

d_call: TRBD2
v_call: TRBV11-3
clone_size: NA
j_call: TRBJ2-1
cdr3_nt: TGTGCCAGCAGCTTAGAGGGGGGGCTAGCGGGCCGGGGCCGCAATGAGCAGTTCTTC
cdr3_aa: CASSLEGGLAGRGRNEQFF

d_call: TRBD1
v_call: TRBV7-2
clone_size: NA
j_call: TRBJ2-1
cdr3_nt: TGTGCCAGCAGCCGGGACAGGGCAGGGGCGAGCGGGCAGTTCTTC
cdr3_aa: CASSRDRAGASGQFF

d_call: TRBD2
v_call: TRBV28
clone_size: NA
j_call: TRBJ2-5
cdr3_nt: TGTGCCAGCAGAGTCGGGGGGGACGAGACCCAGTACTTC
cdr3_aa: CASRVGGDETQYF

d_call: NA
v_call: TRBV28
clone_size: NA
j_call: TRBJ2-4
cdr3_nt: TGTGCCAGCAGTCGGATCAACAAAGGGACGCGAAGAAACATTCAGTACTTC
cdr3_aa: CASSRINKGTRRNIQYF

d_call: NA
v_call: TRBV2
clone_size: once
j_call: TRBJ2-5
cdr3_nt: TGTGCCAGCAGTGTCGTTTTGGCCCAGTACTTC
cdr3_aa: CASSVVLAQYF

d_call: TRBD2
v_call: TRBV10-3
clone_size: NA
j_call: TRBJ2-5
cdr3_nt: TGTGCCATCAGTGAGTCGACGGGGAGGGGCTGGGAGACCCAGTACTTC
cdr3_aa: CAISESTGRGWETQYF

d_call: NA
v_call: TRBV18
clone_size: few
j_call: TRBJ1-1
cdr3_nt: TGTGCCAGCTCACTGAGTGGATACACTGAAGCTTTCTTT
cdr3_aa: CASSLSGYTEAFF

d_call: NA
v_call: TRBV28
clone_size: NA
j_call: TRBJ2-3
cdr3_nt: TGTGCCAGCAACCCTGCGGGCCACAGCACAGATACGCAGTATTTT
cdr3_aa: CASNPAGHSTDTQYF

d_call: NA
v_call: TRBV29-1
clone_size: once
j_call: TRBJ2-7
cdr3_nt: TGCAGCGTTGTAGTAAACTCCTACGAGCAGTACTTC
cdr3_aa: CSVVVNSYEQYF

d_call: NA
v_call: TRBV7-2
clone_size: once
j_call: TRBJ1-2
cdr3_nt: TGTGCCAGCAGCTTAGCGGGAGGGTATGGCTACACCTTC
cdr3_aa: CASSLAGGYGYTF

d_call: TRBD1
v_call: TRBV30
clone_size: NA
j_call: TRBJ1-4
cdr3_nt: TGTGCCTGGGCACAGGGGGCTAATGAAAAACTGTTTTTT
cdr3_aa: CAWAQGANEKLFF

d_call: NA
v_call: TRBV14
clone_size: NA
j_call: TRBJ2-5
cdr3_nt: TGTGCCAGCAGCCACCATGGGCTAGCCGGAGAGACCCAGTACTTC
cdr3_aa: CASSHHGLAGETQYF

d_call: TRBD1
v_call: TRBV7-9
clone_size: NA
j_call: TRBJ2-7
cdr3_nt: TGTGCCAGCAGCTTGGGACAGGGGTCGCGGACCTACGAGCAGTACTTC
cdr3_aa: CASSLGQGSRTYEQYF

d_call: TRBD1
v_call: TRBV28
clone_size: NA
j_call: TRBJ1-2
cdr3_nt: TGTGCCAGCAGTTTTGGCGGGACAGACTCTAACTATGGCTACACCTTC
cdr3_aa: CASSFGGTDSNYGYTF

d_call: NA
v_call: TRBV5-6
clone_size: NA
j_call: TRBJ2-7
cdr3_nt: TGTGCCAGCAGCTCCGACAGGAAGTCCTACGAGCAGTACTTC
cdr3_aa: CASSSDRKSYEQYF

d_call: NA
v_call: TRBV5-4
clone_size: NA
j_call: TRBJ1-2
cdr3_nt: TGTGCCAGCAGCACATCCGGGACCGGCTATGGCTACACCTTC
cdr3_aa: CASSTSGTGYGYTF

d_call: TRBD2
v_call: TRBV9
clone_size: NA
j_call: TRBJ2-1
cdr3_nt: TGTGCCAGCAGCTCTCAAACTAGCGGGAGCTGGAATGAGCAGTTCTTC
cdr3_aa: CASSSQTSGSWNEQFF

d_call: TRBD1
v_call: TRBV27
clone_size: NA
j_call: TRBJ2-1
cdr3_nt: TGTGCCAGCAGTCAGGGACAGGGGGCTCCCCAGCAGTTCTTC
cdr3_aa: CASSQGQGAPQQFF

d_call: NA
v_call: TRBV7-3
clone_size: NA
j_call: TRBJ2-7
cdr3_nt: TGTGCCAGCAGCCCAGACGACTCCTACCCCTACGAGCAGTACTTC
cdr3_aa: CASSPDDSYPYEQYF

d_call: NA
v_call: TRBV5-1
clone_size: NA
j_call: TRBJ2-3
cdr3_nt: TGCGCCAGCAGCCCCGTGGCTGTGGGAAGCACAGATACGCAGTATTTT
cdr3_aa: CASSPVAVGSTDTQYF

d_call: NA
v_call: TRBV6-6
clone_size: NA
j_call: TRBJ1-5
cdr3_nt: TGTGCCAGCAGTACCCCTCGGTCGGTTCGCCAGCCCCAGCATTTT
cdr3_aa: CASSTPRSVRQPQHF

d_call: NA
v_call: TRBV9
clone_size: NA
j_call: TRBJ1-2
cdr3_nt: TGTGCCAGCAGCGTAGGCAGGGTCTATGGCTACACCTTC
cdr3_aa: CASSVGRVYGYTF

d_call: NA
v_call: TRBV5-1
clone_size: NA
j_call: TRBJ2-5
cdr3_nt: TGCGCCAGCAGCGGGGACATCGGGTGGGAGACCCAGTACTTC
cdr3_aa: CASSGDIGWETQYF

d_call: NA
v_call: TRBV5-1
clone_size: NA
j_call: TRBJ1-5
cdr3_nt: TGCGCCAGCAGTACGGGCAGCAATCAGCCCCAGCATTTT
cdr3_aa: CASSTGSNQPQHF

d_call: NA
v_call: TRBV5-4
clone_size: NA
j_call: TRBJ1-3
cdr3_nt: TGTGCCAGCAGCATACAGGGCACTGGAAACACCATATATTTT
cdr3_aa: CASSIQGTGNTIYF

d_call: TRBD2
v_call: TRBV5-4
clone_size: NA
j_call: TRBJ2-7
cdr3_nt: TGTGCCAGCAGCTTGGTCGGGACTAGACGCGAGCAGTACTTC
cdr3_aa: CASSLVGTRREQYF

d_call: TRBD2
v_call: TRBV5-4
clone_size: NA
j_call: TRBJ2-7
cdr3_nt: TGTGCCAGCAGCTTTTATCGGGTAGGACTAGCGGATTCCTACGAGCAGTACTTC
cdr3_aa: CASSFYRVGLADSYEQYF

d_call: NA
v_call: TRBV4-1
clone_size: NA
j_call: TRBJ2-7
cdr3_nt: TGCGCCAGCAGCCAAGTCGCAGGGATCCTCTCCTACGAGCAGTACTTC
cdr3_aa: CASSQVAGILSYEQYF

d_call: NA
v_call: TRBV30
clone_size: NA
j_call: TRBJ2-7
cdr3_nt: TGTGCCTGGACCCCACAGGCAGACTACGAGCAGTACTTC
cdr3_aa: CAWTPQADYEQYF

d_call: TRBD2
v_call: TRBV5-1
clone_size: NA
j_call: TRBJ2-5
cdr3_nt: TGCGCCAGCAGCTTGGAGGTGCTAGCGGGAGGGCCACGGGAGACCCAGTACTTC
cdr3_aa: CASSLEVLAGGPRETQYF

d_call: TRBD2
v_call: TRBV5-6
clone_size: once
j_call: TRBJ2-5
cdr3_nt: TGTGCCAGCAGAATCCTAGCGGGACCCTGGGGGGAGACCCAGTACTTC
cdr3_aa: CASRILAGPWGETQYF

d_call: NA
v_call: TRBV18
clone_size: NA
j_call: TRBJ1-2
cdr3_nt: TGTGCCAGCTCACCAGAGCCTCTTATGATGATCAACTATGGCTACACCTTC
cdr3_aa: CASSPEPLMMINYGYTF

d_call: NA
v_call: TRBV29-1
clone_size: NA
j_call: TRBJ1-1
cdr3_nt: TGCAGCTCGCGGGATGGGGGCCATGCTTTCTTT
cdr3_aa: CSSRDGGHAFF

d_call: TRBD1
v_call: TRBV7-3
clone_size: once
j_call: TRBJ1-1
cdr3_nt: TGTGCCAGCAGCTCGAGGACAGGGCGATTGAACACTGAAGCTTTCTTT
cdr3_aa: CASSSRTGRLNTEAFF

d_call: NA
v_call: TRBV5-1
clone_size: NA
j_call: TRBJ1-5
cdr3_nt: TGCGCCAGCAGCTTGGCAGGGGATAGCAATCAGCCCCAGCATTTT
cdr3_aa: CASSLAGDSNQPQHF

d_call: TRBD2
v_call: TRBV6-6
clone_size: NA
j_call: TRBJ2-2
cdr3_nt: TGTGCCAGCAGTTACGGGCGGCGGGAGCGGCCCGGGGAGCTGTTTTTT
cdr3_aa: CASSYGRRERPGELFF

d_call: TRBD1
v_call: TRBV28
clone_size: NA
j_call: TRBJ2-1
cdr3_nt: TGTGCCAGCAGTGTCCCCGGGACAGGGATGGGCAATGAGCAGTTCTTC
cdr3_aa: CASSVPGTGMGNEQFF

d_call: TRBD1
v_call: TRBV29-1
clone_size: NA
j_call: TRBJ2-2
cdr3_nt: TGCAGCGCCTACAGGGGGGCCGGGGAGCTGTTTTTT
cdr3_aa: CSAYRGAGELFF